The rows below give T cell receptor beta chains drawn from one sample of a study of regulatory T cells. Here immunoSEQ multiplex PCR was the method, and the copy in TCRdb shows in-frame clones only, minus some. The sample includes around 32,000 clones, just under 95% of them seen just once. The material sequenced was conventional CD4+ T cells sorted from blood. The receptors derive from a person in their late teens or twenties with CD3G deficiency. Both conserved end residues are part of each CDR3. A D gene is named only where the DNA matches it firmly. A clone size is listed for some rows: how often the clone was seen (once, few, many), or a class if it is expanded.

v_call: TRBV28
d_call: -
j_call: TRBJ2-7
clone_size: -
cdr3_aa: CASGAGTPYEQYF
cdr3_nt: TGTGCCAGCGGGGCCGGGACTCCTTACGAGCAGTACTTC

v_call: TRBV28
d_call: TRBD2
j_call: TRBJ2-7
clone_size: -
cdr3_aa: CASSSSSGRYYEQYF
cdr3_nt: TGTGCCAGCAGCTCCTCTAGCGGGAGGTATTACGAGCAGTACTTC

v_call: TRBV4-3
d_call: TRBD1
j_call: TRBJ1-5
clone_size: -
cdr3_aa: CASSQDTQGASSPHF
cdr3_nt: TGCGCCAGCAGCCAAGATACCCAGGGGGCTTCCTCCCCCCATTTT

v_call: TRBV7-9
d_call: -
j_call: TRBJ1-2
clone_size: few
cdr3_aa: CASSLGPSDGYTF
cdr3_nt: TGTGCCAGCAGCTTAGGGCCCAGCGATGGCTACACCTTC

v_call: TRBV19
d_call: -
j_call: TRBJ1-5
clone_size: -
cdr3_aa: CASTRDGKSNQPQHF
cdr3_nt: TGTGCCAGTACCAGGGACGGAAAAAGCAATCAGCCCCAGCATTTT

v_call: TRBV28
d_call: -
j_call: TRBJ2-7
clone_size: -
cdr3_aa: CASSPPADEQYF
cdr3_nt: TGTGCCAGCAGTCCCCCAGCCGACGAGCAGTACTTC

v_call: TRBV7-8
d_call: -
j_call: TRBJ2-2
clone_size: -
cdr3_aa: CASSFNLNTGELFF
cdr3_nt: TGTGCCAGCAGCTTTAACCTGAACACCGGGGAGCTGTTTTTT

v_call: TRBV4-1
d_call: -
j_call: TRBJ2-1
clone_size: -
cdr3_aa: CASSQEDSLSRSYNEQFF
cdr3_nt: TGCGCCAGCAGCCAAGAAGACTCGCTATCTCGCTCCTACAATGAGCAGTTCTTC

v_call: TRBV5-5
d_call: -
j_call: TRBJ1-4
clone_size: -
cdr3_aa: CASSAGTLNEKLFF
cdr3_nt: TGTGCCAGCAGCGCCGGGACCCTTAATGAAAAACTGTTTTTT

v_call: TRBV6-1
d_call: -
j_call: TRBJ2-1
clone_size: -
cdr3_aa: CASSEGRAGGDEQFF
cdr3_nt: TGTGCCAGCAGTGAAGGCCGGGCGGGCGGGGATGAGCAGTTCTTC

v_call: TRBV27
d_call: -
j_call: TRBJ1-5
clone_size: -
cdr3_aa: CASSLSRNQPQHF
cdr3_nt: TGTGCCAGCAGTTTGTCCCGTAATCAGCCCCAGCATTTT

v_call: TRBV21-1
d_call: -
j_call: TRBJ2-3
clone_size: -
cdr3_aa: CASSKPVQRENPDTQYF
cdr3_nt: TGTGCCAGCAGCAAGCCTGTCCAGCGGGAGAACCCAGATACGCAGTATTTT

v_call: TRBV23-1
d_call: TRBD1
j_call: TRBJ1-2
clone_size: -
cdr3_aa: CASSQKPDRGAGGYTF
cdr3_nt: TGCGCCAGCAGTCAAAAACCGGACAGGGGCGCGGGGGGCTACACCTTC

v_call: TRBV28
d_call: -
j_call: TRBJ1-5
clone_size: -
cdr3_aa: CASSFGSGNQPQHF
cdr3_nt: TGTGCCAGCAGTTTTGGGTCAGGCAATCAGCCCCAGCATTTT

v_call: TRBV5-1
d_call: -
j_call: TRBJ2-2
clone_size: -
cdr3_aa: CASSEGNTGELFF
cdr3_nt: TGCGCCAGCAGTGAGGGAAACACCGGGGAGCTGTTTTTT

v_call: TRBV11-2
d_call: -
j_call: TRBJ2-2
clone_size: -
cdr3_aa: CASSLGGSYPGELFF
cdr3_nt: TGTGCCAGCAGCTTAGGGGGCAGCTACCCCGGGGAGCTGTTTTTT

v_call: TRBV19
d_call: -
j_call: TRBJ2-2
clone_size: -
cdr3_aa: CASSTLEGSGELFF
cdr3_nt: TGTGCCAGTAGTACCCTAGAAGGGTCCGGGGAGCTGTTTTTT

v_call: TRBV12-5
d_call: -
j_call: TRBJ1-1
clone_size: -
cdr3_aa: CASGLVLGGTWNTEAFF
cdr3_nt: TGTGCTAGTGGTTTGGTACTCGGGGGCACCTGGAACACTGAAGCTTTCTTT

v_call: TRBV6-6
d_call: -
j_call: TRBJ2-7
clone_size: few
cdr3_aa: CASSYSDSSVQQYF
cdr3_nt: TGTGCCAGCAGTTACTCAGACAGTTCAGTCCAGCAGTACTTC

v_call: TRBV11-3
d_call: TRBD1
j_call: TRBJ2-7
clone_size: -
cdr3_aa: CASSATGFVGEQYF
cdr3_nt: TGTGCCAGCAGCGCGACAGGGTTCGTAGGCGAGCAGTACTTC

v_call: TRBV6-6
d_call: TRBD1
j_call: TRBJ1-5
clone_size: once
cdr3_aa: CASSYSLRGNNQPQHF
cdr3_nt: TGTGCCAGCAGTTACTCGCTCAGGGGGAATAATCAGCCCCAGCATTTT

v_call: TRBV30
d_call: -
j_call: TRBJ2-3
clone_size: once
cdr3_aa: CAWSYRGTDTQYF
cdr3_nt: TGTGCCTGGAGTTACCGGGGAACAGATACGCAGTATTTT

v_call: TRBV7-9
d_call: -
j_call: TRBJ1-1
clone_size: -
cdr3_aa: CASSTRADTEAFF
cdr3_nt: TGTGCCAGCAGCACTCGGGCGGACACTGAAGCTTTCTTT

v_call: TRBV5-1
d_call: TRBD1
j_call: TRBJ2-7
clone_size: -
cdr3_aa: CASSLRGQAPYEQYF
cdr3_nt: TGCGCCAGCAGCTTAAGGGGACAGGCTCCCTACGAGCAGTACTTC

v_call: TRBV11-2
d_call: -
j_call: TRBJ1-1
clone_size: -
cdr3_aa: CASSFEANTEAFF
cdr3_nt: TGTGCCAGCAGCTTCGAAGCGAACACTGAAGCTTTCTTT

v_call: TRBV19
d_call: -
j_call: TRBJ2-1
clone_size: -
cdr3_aa: CASSIKGSYNEQFF
cdr3_nt: TGTGCCAGTAGTATCAAGGGGTCCTACAATGAGCAGTTCTTC

v_call: TRBV18
d_call: -
j_call: TRBJ2-6
clone_size: -
cdr3_aa: CASSGTNDVLTF
cdr3_nt: TGTGCCAGCTCCGGGACAAACGACGTCCTGACTTTC

v_call: TRBV5-1
d_call: TRBD1
j_call: TRBJ2-3
clone_size: -
cdr3_aa: CASSPQGIGTDTQYF
cdr3_nt: TGCGCCAGCAGCCCACAGGGGATAGGCACAGATACGCAGTATTTT

v_call: TRBV5-1
d_call: -
j_call: TRBJ2-3
clone_size: once
cdr3_aa: CASSEEQPTDTQYF
cdr3_nt: TGCGCCAGCAGCGAGGAGCAGCCCACAGATACGCAGTATTTT